This T cell receptor (beta chain) emerged from a study of neoadjuvant anti-PD-1 for oral cavity cancer. Looking at the study overall: Around day 43, patients without progression received a fourth nivolumab dose before surgery.

CDR1 SGHDN and CDR2 FVKESK come from the germline V gene. Trimming shortened V by 1 base and J by 5 bases, and 11 bases separated the two germline ends. This CDR3 is built from 14 residues. Generated by immunoSEQ multiplex PCR, the TCRdb table keeps only in-frame clones and is missing some. Among fewer than 70,000 clones listed, under 85% were seen once. This specimen was PBMCs, taken before nivolumab (anti-PD-1) treatment. The TCR originated in a person between 40 and 85 years old with oral cavity squamous cell carcinoma. The chain combines TRBV14 with TRBJ1-1; maybe TRBD1 (5 bases). In DNA form, the CDR3 reads TGTGCCAGCAGCCAAGTATACGGGGGGACTGAAGCTTTCTTT. Its translation: CASSQVYGGTEAFF.